This TCR beta chain was profiled in a study of human T cells and chemical hapten exposure. Study context: The patient population, which was mostly female, had alopecia areata, totalis or universalis.

This clonotype has a handful of counts. Its antigen remains unidentified. V lost 1 base to trimming and J lost 3 bases; unmatched junction nucleotides: 2. This CDR3 has 15 residues. General study findings and limits: Higher patch test scores went with higher counts of PT1 expanded TCRs.

Time point defined: patch test 3, about 24 weeks after DPC sensitization. As to treatment: therapeutic diphenylcyclopropenone sensitization with weekly scalp DPC. As the library was built, unique molecular identifiers were attached to individual cDNA molecules. In the source study's methods: Samples ranged from about 23,224 to 690,600 TCRs, with a median of roughly 93,000. TCRdb reprocessed the RACE reads via MiXCR and lists one record per CDR3 protein. Clone size and V and J calls follow TCRdb, not the original study. The table includes 130,000 or so distinct CDR3 sequences, about 11% detected once.

The sequence was collected from a woman in her forties or fifties with alopecia areata. Some clones in this sample may be carry-over from other donors' samples. This sample comprised whole blood, obtained in connection with sensitization to the hapten diphenylcyclopropenone (DPC). The chain uses TRBV12-3 or TRBV12-4 and TRBJ1-2; 10 bases agree with TRBD1. CDR3 protein: CASSLDGTGDYGYTF. CDR3 coding DNA: TGTGCCAGCAGTTTAGACGGGACAGGGGACTATGGCTACACCTTC.